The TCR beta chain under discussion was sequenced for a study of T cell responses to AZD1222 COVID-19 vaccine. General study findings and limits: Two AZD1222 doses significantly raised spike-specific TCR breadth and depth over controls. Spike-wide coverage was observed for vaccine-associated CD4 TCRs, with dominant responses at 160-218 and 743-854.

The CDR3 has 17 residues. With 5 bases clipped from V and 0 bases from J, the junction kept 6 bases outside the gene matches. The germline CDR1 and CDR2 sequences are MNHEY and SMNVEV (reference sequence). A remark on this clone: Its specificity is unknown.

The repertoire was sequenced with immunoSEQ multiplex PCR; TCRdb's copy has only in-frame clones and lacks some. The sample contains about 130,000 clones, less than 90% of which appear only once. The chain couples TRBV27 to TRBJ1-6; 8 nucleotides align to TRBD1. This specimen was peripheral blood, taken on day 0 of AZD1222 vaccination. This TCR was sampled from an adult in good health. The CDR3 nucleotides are TGTGCCAGCAGTCCCCGGACAGGGAGCTCCTATAATTCACCCCTCCACTTT. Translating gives CASSPRTGSSYNSPLHF.